The clone carrying this TCR beta chain was observed a single time. Its antigen remains unidentified. Using immunoSEQ multiplex PCR, the repertoire was profiled, and TCRdb retains in-frame clones only, with some absent. The data hold around 84,000 clones, with about 90% observed a single time. Healthy donors had no documented immune events, such as infections, while sampled. This entry is derived from a study of identifying expanded T cells in peripheral blood. The CDR3 runs 12 residues. Trimming stripped 5 bases from V and 2 bases from J, with 9 bases between. Germline assignment: CDR1 GTSNPN and CDR2 SVGIG (reference sequence). Study outcomes and limitations: Technical replicates showed approximately 1.2 changed clones; two weeks about 16.4; four weeks 19. Roughly two-week clone count variance significantly increased as total template count grew.

J is TRBJ2-5 and V is TRBV30; maybe TRBD2 (6 bases). The sample taken for sequencing was blood. The origin of this receptor is a person aged 18 to 75 in good health. The CDR3 spells CAWGTGQETQYF. DNA of the CDR3: TGTGCCTGGGGGACTGGGCAAGAGACCCAGTACTTC.